This T cell receptor beta chain was identified in a study of blood T cell repertoires in COVID-19. Study summary: The United States, Italy and Spain were the sources of the acute and convalescent COVID-19 samples. T cells, B-cell-depleted T cells, or PBMCs provided the cDNA or gDNA that served as material.

This CDR3 has 15 amino acids. Germline V gives CDR1 MDHEN, CDR2 SYDVKM. V shed 5 bases and J 1 base; nucleotides not matched to a gene: 5. Study processing details: Nucleated cell counts were estimated from reference gene primer amplification. This table comes from immunoSEQ multiplex PCR, and its TCRdb copy is limited to in-frame clones, with some not included. The D gene and trimming were derived from the DNA, and the V and J assignments and clone size from that table. There are 130,000 to 150,000 clones in the sample; about nine tenths occur only once, and under 3% lies in the top ten. The sample taken for sequencing was peripheral blood. The sequence was obtained from a human donor in a cohort sampled during active COVID-19. V and J are TRBV28 and TRBJ2-3, with 8 bases that match TRBD2. The CDR3 nucleotides are TGTGCCAGCAGTCCGCGGGGGGCGGGCACAGATACGCAGTATTTT. Translated: CASSPRGAGTDTQYF.